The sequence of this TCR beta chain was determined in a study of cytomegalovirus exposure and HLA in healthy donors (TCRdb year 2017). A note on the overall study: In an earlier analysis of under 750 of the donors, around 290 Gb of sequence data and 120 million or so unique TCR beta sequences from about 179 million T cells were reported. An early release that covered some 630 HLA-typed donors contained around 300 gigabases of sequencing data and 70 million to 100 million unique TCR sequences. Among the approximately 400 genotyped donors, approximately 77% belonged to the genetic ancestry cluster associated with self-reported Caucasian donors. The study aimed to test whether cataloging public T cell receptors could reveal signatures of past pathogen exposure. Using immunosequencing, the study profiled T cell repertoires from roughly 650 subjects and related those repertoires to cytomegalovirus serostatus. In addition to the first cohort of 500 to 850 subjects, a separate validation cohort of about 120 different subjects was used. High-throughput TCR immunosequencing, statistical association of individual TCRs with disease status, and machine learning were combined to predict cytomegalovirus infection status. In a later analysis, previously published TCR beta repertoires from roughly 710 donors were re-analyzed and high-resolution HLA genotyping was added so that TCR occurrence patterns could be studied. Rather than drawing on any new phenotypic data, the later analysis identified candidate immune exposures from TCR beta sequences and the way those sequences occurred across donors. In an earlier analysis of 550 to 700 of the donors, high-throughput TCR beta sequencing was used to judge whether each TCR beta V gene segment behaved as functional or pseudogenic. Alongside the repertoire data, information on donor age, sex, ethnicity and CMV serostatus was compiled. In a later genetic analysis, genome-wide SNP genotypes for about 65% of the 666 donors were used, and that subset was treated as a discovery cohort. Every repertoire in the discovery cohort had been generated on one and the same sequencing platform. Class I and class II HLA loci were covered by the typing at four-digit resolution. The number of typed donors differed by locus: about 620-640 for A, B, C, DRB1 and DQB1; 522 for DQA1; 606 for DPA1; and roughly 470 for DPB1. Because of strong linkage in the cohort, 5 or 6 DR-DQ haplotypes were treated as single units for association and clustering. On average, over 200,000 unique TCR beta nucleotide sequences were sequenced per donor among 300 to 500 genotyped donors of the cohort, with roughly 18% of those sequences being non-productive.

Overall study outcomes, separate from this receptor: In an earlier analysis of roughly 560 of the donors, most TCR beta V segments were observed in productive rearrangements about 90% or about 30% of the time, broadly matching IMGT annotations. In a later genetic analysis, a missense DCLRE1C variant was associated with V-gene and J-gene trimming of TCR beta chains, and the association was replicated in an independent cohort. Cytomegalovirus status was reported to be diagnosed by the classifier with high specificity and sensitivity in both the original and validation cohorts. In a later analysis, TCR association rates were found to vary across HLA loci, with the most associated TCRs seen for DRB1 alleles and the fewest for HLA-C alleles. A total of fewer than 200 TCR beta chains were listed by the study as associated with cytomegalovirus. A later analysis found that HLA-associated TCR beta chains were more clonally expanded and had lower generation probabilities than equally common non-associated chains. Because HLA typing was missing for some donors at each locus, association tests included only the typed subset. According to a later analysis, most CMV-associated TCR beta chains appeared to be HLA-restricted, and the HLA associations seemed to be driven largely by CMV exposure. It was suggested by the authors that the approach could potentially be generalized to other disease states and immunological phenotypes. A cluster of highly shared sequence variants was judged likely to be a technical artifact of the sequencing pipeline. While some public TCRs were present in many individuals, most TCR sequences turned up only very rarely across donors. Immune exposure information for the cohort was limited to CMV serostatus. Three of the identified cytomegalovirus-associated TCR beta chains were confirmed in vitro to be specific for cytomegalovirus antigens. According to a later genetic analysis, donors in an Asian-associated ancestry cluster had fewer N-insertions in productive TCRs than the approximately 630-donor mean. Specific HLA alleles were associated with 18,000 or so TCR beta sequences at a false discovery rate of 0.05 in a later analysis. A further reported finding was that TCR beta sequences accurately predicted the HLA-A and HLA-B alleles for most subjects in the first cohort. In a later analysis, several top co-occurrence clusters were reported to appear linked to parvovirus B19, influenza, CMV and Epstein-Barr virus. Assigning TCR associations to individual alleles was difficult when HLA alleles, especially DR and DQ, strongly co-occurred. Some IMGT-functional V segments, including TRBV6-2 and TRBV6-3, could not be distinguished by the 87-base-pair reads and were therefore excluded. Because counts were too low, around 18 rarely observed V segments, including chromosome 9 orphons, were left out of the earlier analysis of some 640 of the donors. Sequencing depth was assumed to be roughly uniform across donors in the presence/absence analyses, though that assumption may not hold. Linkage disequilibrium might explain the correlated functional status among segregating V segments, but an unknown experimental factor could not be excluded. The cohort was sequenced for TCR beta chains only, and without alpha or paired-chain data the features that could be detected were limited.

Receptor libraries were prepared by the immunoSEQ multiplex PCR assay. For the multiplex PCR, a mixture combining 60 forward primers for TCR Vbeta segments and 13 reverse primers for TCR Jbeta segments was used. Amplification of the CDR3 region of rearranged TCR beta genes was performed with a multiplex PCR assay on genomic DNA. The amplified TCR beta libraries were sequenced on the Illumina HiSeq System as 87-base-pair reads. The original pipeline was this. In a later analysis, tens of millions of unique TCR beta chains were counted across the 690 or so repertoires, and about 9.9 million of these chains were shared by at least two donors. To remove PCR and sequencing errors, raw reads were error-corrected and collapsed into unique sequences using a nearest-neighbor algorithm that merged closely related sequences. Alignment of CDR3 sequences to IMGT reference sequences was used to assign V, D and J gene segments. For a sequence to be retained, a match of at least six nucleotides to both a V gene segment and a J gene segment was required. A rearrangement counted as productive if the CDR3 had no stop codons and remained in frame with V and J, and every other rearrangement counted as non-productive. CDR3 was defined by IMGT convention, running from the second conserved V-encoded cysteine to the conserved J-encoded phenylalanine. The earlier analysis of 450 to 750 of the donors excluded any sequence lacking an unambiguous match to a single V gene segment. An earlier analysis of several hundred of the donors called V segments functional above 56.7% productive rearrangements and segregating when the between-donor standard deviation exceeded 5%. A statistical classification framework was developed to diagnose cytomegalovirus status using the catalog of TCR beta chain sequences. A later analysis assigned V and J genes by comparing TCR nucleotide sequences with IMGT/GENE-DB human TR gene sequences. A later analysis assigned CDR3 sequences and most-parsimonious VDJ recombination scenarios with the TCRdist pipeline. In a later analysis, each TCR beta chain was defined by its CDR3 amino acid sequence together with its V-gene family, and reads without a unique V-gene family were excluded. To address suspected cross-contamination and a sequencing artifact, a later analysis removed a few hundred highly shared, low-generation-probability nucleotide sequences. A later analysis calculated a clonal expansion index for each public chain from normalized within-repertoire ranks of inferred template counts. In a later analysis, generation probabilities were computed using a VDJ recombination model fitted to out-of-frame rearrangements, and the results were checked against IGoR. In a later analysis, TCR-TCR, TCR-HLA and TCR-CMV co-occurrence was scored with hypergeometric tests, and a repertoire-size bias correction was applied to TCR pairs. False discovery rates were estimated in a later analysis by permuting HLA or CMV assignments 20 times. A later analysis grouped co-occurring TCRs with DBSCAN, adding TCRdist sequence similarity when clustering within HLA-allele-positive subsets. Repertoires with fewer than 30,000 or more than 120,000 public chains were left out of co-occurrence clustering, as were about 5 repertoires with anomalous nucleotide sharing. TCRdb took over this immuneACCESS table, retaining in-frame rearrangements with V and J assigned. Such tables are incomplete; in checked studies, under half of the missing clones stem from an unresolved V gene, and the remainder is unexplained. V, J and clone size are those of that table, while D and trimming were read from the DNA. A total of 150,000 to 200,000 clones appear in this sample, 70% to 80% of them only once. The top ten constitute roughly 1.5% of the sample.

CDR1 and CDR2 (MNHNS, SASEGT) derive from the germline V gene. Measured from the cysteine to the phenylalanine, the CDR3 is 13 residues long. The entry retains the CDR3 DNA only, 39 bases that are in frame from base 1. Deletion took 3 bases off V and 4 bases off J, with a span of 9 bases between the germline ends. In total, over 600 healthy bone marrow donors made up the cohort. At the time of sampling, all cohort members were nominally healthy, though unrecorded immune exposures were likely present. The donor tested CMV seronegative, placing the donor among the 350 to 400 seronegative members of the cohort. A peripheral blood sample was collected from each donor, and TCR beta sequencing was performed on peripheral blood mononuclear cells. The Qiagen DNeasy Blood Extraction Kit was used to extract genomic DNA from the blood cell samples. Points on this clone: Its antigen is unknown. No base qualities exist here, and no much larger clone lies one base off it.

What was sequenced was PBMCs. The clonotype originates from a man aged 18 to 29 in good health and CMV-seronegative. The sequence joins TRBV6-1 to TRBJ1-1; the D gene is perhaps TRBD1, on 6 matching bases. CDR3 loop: CASSDQGGTEAFF. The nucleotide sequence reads TGTGCCAGCAGTGACCAAGGGGGCACTGAAGCTTTCTTT.